This T cell receptor beta chain was captured by sequencing in a study of cytomegalovirus exposure and HLA in healthy donors. Notes on the study in general: Reports described diagnosis of cytomegalovirus status by the classifier as highly specific and sensitive.

A multiplex PCR was run with 60 Vbeta primers and 13 Jbeta primers. TCRdb keeps only in-frame clones here, not all; method: immunoSEQ multiplex PCR. The sample lists 85,000 to 100,000 clones; roughly 80% were seen once. With respect to this clone: The antigen is unknown.

This receptor was obtained from a girl aged 2 to 9 in good health and CMV-seropositive. The sample was PBMCs.

In DNA form, the CDR3 reads TGTGCCTGTACGGGATTCCCCTACAATGAGCAGTTCTTC. Amino acids: CACTGFPYNEQFF. V and J are TRBV30 and TRBJ2-1, with a tentative D call TRBD2 (5 bases). CDR1 and CDR2 (germline): GTSNPN, SVGIG (reference sequence). V dropped 6 bases and J dropped 2 bases, with 11 bases sitting between them. This CDR3 region has 13 residues.